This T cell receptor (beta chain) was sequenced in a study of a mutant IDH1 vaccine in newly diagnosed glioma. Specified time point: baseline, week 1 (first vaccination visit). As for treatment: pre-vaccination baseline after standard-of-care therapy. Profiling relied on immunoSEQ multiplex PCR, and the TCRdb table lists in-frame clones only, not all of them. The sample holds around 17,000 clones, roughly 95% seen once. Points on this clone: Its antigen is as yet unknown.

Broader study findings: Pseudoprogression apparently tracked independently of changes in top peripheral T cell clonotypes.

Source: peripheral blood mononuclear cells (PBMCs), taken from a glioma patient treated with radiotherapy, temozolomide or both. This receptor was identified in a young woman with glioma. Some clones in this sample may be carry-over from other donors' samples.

CDR3 DNA sequence: TGTGCCAGCTCACCAAGCGGCTCATTATCAGAGACCCAGTACTTC. Its protein is CASSPSGSLSETQYF. The chain is built from TRBV18 and TRBJ2-5; possible D gene TRBD2, 5 bases. CDR1 and CDR2 from the germline V gene are KGHSH and LQKENI. V was shortened by 2 bases and J by 4 bases, with 14 bases between the two germline ends. This CDR3 comprises 15 residues.